The 19 T cell receptor beta chains presented below share a single source sample, sequenced in a study of cytomegalovirus exposure and HLA in healthy donors (dated by TCRdb to 2017 to 2019). Library preparation was by the immunoSEQ multiplex PCR assay. For the multiplex PCR, a mixture combining 60 forward primers for TCR Vbeta segments and 13 reverse primers for TCR Jbeta segments was used. TCRdb stores this immuneACCESS table with in-frame sequences only. Part of the clones is absent; in the studies checked, under half of the shortfall reflects unresolved V genes, and no reason is known for the rest. The table for this sample lists under 200,000 clones; around 79% of them were counted only once. The top ten clonotypes cover 4.4% of the sample. What was sequenced was PBMCs. The receptors were gathered from a woman between 25 and 40 years old in good health and CMV-seropositive.

The chain uses TRBV7-9 and TRBJ1-1; D might be TRBD1 (6 bases). The CDR3 covers 15 residues. The germline V and J ends were trimmed by 1 base and 3 bases, with 12 bases remaining between them. Germline V gene sequence: CDR1 SEHNR, CDR2 FQNEAQ (reference sequence). As DNA, the CDR3 is TGTGCCAGCAGCTTAGGCCGGGGGGCCGACACTGAAGCTTTCTTT. Amino acid sequence: CASSLGRGADTEAFF.

The chain carries TRBV7-9 and TRBJ2-7; D not resolved. This CDR3 contains 14 residues. Germline-derived CDR1 and CDR2 are SEHNR and FQNEAQ (reference sequence). Trimming removed 6 bases from V and 0 bases from J, with 12 bases in between. The CDR3 region has the DNA TGTGCCAGCAGATCCCCAGAGGCCTCCTACGAGCAGTACTTC. As protein: CASRSPEASYEQYF.

The chain uses TRBV11-2 and TRBJ2-7, with 8 bases matching TRBD1. In germline, CDR1 is SGHAT, CDR2 FQNNGV. The CDR3 runs 14 residues. J gave up 4 bases and V 5 bases, and 7 bases lay outside the gene matches. The CDR3 nucleotides read TGTGCCAGCAGCCCCGTCCAGGGGGCGTACGAGCAGTACTTC. Its protein product is CASSPVQGAYEQYF.

The chain uses TRBV11-2 and TRBJ1-2; TRBD1 agrees at 10 bases. CDR3 length: 18 residues. Germline V gene lookup returns CDR1 SGHAT and CDR2 FQNNGV. V dropped 0 bases and J dropped 3; count of bases not matched to a gene: 10. Here the CDR3 reads CASSLDLQGQGLYYGYTF. In DNA form, the CDR3 reads TGTGCCAGCAGCTTAGATCTCCAGGGACAGGGGTTATACTATGGCTACACCTTC.

The chain is built from TRBV27 and TRBJ1-1; D ambiguous. Germline values: CDR1 MNHEY, CDR2 SMNVEV (reference sequence). The CDR3 contains 12 residues. With 0 bases removed from V and 9 bases from J, the gap between germline ends came to 8 bases. This chain's CDR3 is CASSLSAGKAFF. The CDR3 DNA sequence: TGTGCCAGCAGTTTATCGGCAGGAAAAGCTTTCTTT.

The V and J genes are TRBV25-1 and TRBJ2-5; D call uncertain. The CDR3 extends over 14 amino acids. V lost 0 bases, J lost 3 bases, and 8 bases lay in between. Looked up from germline, CDR1 is MGHDK and CDR2 is SYGVNS. Here the CDR3 reads CASSEYPRKETQYF. The CDR3 DNA follows: TGTGCCAGCAGTGAATACCCTAGAAAAGAGACCCAGTACTTC.

This chain connects TRBV7-6 to TRBJ1-1; no definite D call. From germline, CDR1 is SGHVS and CDR2 FNYEAQ. CDR3 length: 12 amino acids. With 4 bases removed from V and 5 bases from J, the gap between germline ends came to 8 bases. In DNA form, the CDR3 reads TGTGCCAGCAGCTCTGAGATGACTGAAGCTTTCTTT. Translation: CASSSEMTEAFF.

The count of this clone is one. The chain links TRBV7-9 to TRBJ1-2, with D perhaps TRBD1 (6 bases). Germline V CDR1 and CDR2: SEHNR, FQNEAQ (reference sequence). The CDR3 sequence is 15 residues long. V lost 1 base, J lost 4 bases, and 13 bases lay in between. CDR3 DNA sequence: TGTGCCAGCAGCTTAGGGGGGGGGCGCATCTATGGCTACACCTTC. This encodes CASSLGGGRIYGYTF.

V usage is TRBV9 and J usage is TRBJ1-1; TRBD1 aligns across 9 bases. The CDR3 runs 18 residues. Per the germline V gene, CDR1 is SGDLS and CDR2 is YYNGEE. J gave up 1 base and V 0 bases, and 10 bases lay outside the gene matches. CDR3 DNA sequence: TGTGCCAGCAGCGTAGCGGGCCTGACAGGGGGTGGGAACACTGAAGCTTTCTTT. Its translation: CASSVAGLTGGGNTEAFF.

The gene calls are TRBV29-1 and TRBJ1-2; no firm D call. CDR3 size: 11 residues. The germline gives CDR1 SQVTM, CDR2 ANQGSEA. Trimming left V 3 bases short and J 3 bases short, with 5 bases between. The CDR3 is CSVETDYGYTF. CDR3 DNA: TGCAGCGTTGAGACTGACTATGGCTACACCTTC. Together with reference TRBV29-1 and TRBJ1-2, the CDR3 gives the full variable domain: SAVISQKPSRDICQRGTSLTIQCQVDSQVTMMFWYRQQPGQSLTLIATANQGSEATYESGFVIDKFPISRPNLTFSTLTVSNMSPEDSSIYLCSVETDYGYTFGSGTRLTVV.

The chain couples TRBV6-6 to TRBJ2-7; D gene ambiguous. Trimming cost V 4 bases and J 2 bases, with 6 bases left between them. The CDR3 spans 12 residues. Germline CDR1 is MNHNY and CDR2 is SVGAGI (reference sequence). The CDR3 is CASSFLAYEQYF. The CDR3 DNA is TGTGCCAGCAGTTTCCTCGCCTACGAGCAGTACTTC.

This chain links TRBV4-3 with TRBJ1-4; 8 bases map to TRBD1. CDR3 length: 15 residues. Germline assignment: CDR1 LGHNA and CDR2 YSLEER. Unmatched junction bases numbered 5, after V lost 0 bases and J lost 8 bases. DNA for the CDR3: TGCGCCAGCAGCCAAGAAGCCAGGGGGCGAGAAAAACTGTTTTTT. Encoded protein: CASSQEARGREKLFF.

The V gene is TRBV9, the J gene TRBJ1-1, with D unresolved. CDR1 SGDLS and CDR2 YYNGEE come from the germline V gene. The CDR3 is made up of 16 amino acids. With 4 bases removed from V and 7 bases from J, the gap between germline ends came to 23 bases. CDR3 region: CASSPFRSQKQNEAFF. CDR3 sequence (DNA): TGTGCCAGCAGCCCCTTCCGGTCGCAGAAACAGAATGAAGCTTTCTTT.

This clone occurred a few times. V is TRBV4-3 and J is TRBJ2-5, with 7 nucleotides matching TRBD2. The CDR3 totals 16 residues. Germline V gives CDR1 LGHNA, CDR2 YSLEER. V dropped 0 bases and J dropped 5; count of bases not matched to a gene: 9. CDR3 amino acids: CASSQDMAGEGETQYF. The CDR3 region has the DNA TGCGCCAGCAGCCAAGATATGGCGGGGGAGGGGGAGACCCAGTACTTC.

V gene TRBV11-2 combines with J gene TRBJ2-4, with TRBD2 identical over 7 bases. CDR1 is SGHAT, CDR2 FQNNGV, per germline. J lost 0 bases, V lost 1 base, and 6 bases had no gene match. The CDR3 extends over 17 amino acids. CDR3 sequence (DNA): TGTGCCAGCAGCTTAGTTGTGGGGGGGATAGCCAAAAACATTCAGTACTTC. It yields the protein CASSLVVGGIAKNIQYF.

The rearrangement uses TRBV27 and TRBJ2-7, with D possibly being TRBD1 (5 bases). Germline values: CDR1 MNHEY, CDR2 SMNVEV (reference sequence). This CDR3 is 14 amino acids long. V lost 3 bases and J 0 bases, leaving 9 bases between the germline ends. The CDR3 DNA is TGTGCCAGCAGTTTCGACAGCCGCTCCTACGAGCAGTACTTC. Protein sequence: CASSFDSRSYEQYF.

The V call is TRBV7-6, the J call TRBJ2-7; a weak D match, TRBD2 (5 bases). Trimming left V 5 bases short and J 0 bases short, with 14 bases between. Germline CDR1 is SGHVS and CDR2 is FNYEAQ. This CDR3 is built from 15 residues. CDR3 nucleotides: TGTGCCAGCAGCGTCGGGCCGGAGGACTCCTACGAGCAGTACTTC. It encodes CASSVGPEDSYEQYF.

Sample share makes this clone medium-sized. The chain couples TRBV5-1 to TRBJ2-3; 8 bases match TRBD2. The CDR3 sequence is 19 residues long. V dropped 1 base and J dropped 3; count of bases not matched to a gene: 16. Germline V gene sequence: CDR1 SGHRS, CDR2 YFSETQ. In DNA form, the CDR3 reads TGCGCCAGCAGCTTGTTCGGAATGACGGGGACGGGGGGGACAGATACGCAGTATTTT. It specifies CASSLFGMTGTGGTDTQYF.

The V call is TRBV7-9, the J call TRBJ2-7; D remains ambiguous. V was trimmed by 0 bases and J by 0 bases, leaving 3 bases between them. Germline loops: CDR1 SEHNR, CDR2 FQNEAQ (reference sequence). This CDR3 is built from 13 residues. CDR3 sequence (DNA): TGTGCCAGCAGCTTAGCCGTCTCCTACGAGCAGTACTTC. Its protein product is CASSLAVSYEQYF. Full variable domain (missing parts from reference TRBV7-9 and TRBJ2-7): DTGVSQNPRHKITKRGQNVTFRCDPISEHNRLYWYRQTLGQGPEFLTYFQNEAQLEKSRLLSDRFSAERPKGSFSTLEIQRTEQGDSAMYLCASSLAVSYEQYFGPGTRLTVT.